This TCR beta chain was documented in a study of blood T cell repertoires in COVID-19 (dated by TCRdb to 2020 to 2022). Regarding the complete study: The collaborator samples originated in the United States, Italy and Spain and spanned the acute and convalescent phases of COVID-19. The material from the prospective study consisted of cDNA or gDNA derived from T cells, B-cell-depleted T cells, or PBMCs. Subjects who had been exposed to COVID-19, were actively infected with it, or had recovered from it provided the deeply sampled blood TCRbeta repertoires that made up the dataset. The repertoires were released in a freely available public database meant as a resource for research on the immune response to SARS-CoV-2. Samples were obtained from the ongoing ImmuneRACE study (first 160 participants) and from over 1,000 subjects provided by 6 global collaborators. A de-identified subject ID, COVID-19 status, age in years and sex were almost always included in the sample metadata. Where available, HLA class I and class II types were taken from metadata supplied by the sample provider and were not determined by assay-based typing.

The immunoSEQ Assay, a bias-controlled multiplex PCR, was used to amplify TCRbeta CDR3 regions from genomic DNA. The study's own analysis went as follows. The number of nucleated cells in each sample was estimated by amplification of reference gene primers within the assay. To quantify the absolute abundance of each unique TCRbeta CDR3 rearrangement, sequence reads were collapsed and filtered. Productive Simpson clonality was computed per sample as the square root of Simpson's diversity index over productive rearrangements. TCRdb took over this immuneACCESS table, retaining in-frame rearrangements with V and J assigned. Such tables are incomplete; in checked studies, under half of the missing clones stem from an unresolved V gene, and the remainder is unexplained. V, J and clone size were drawn from that table, and D and trimming were deduced from the DNA. The sample table holds roughly 200,000 clones, of which roughly 90% were seen once. The ten top clones hold around 3.5% of the sample.

In the prospective study, participants were roughly 18 to 100 years old, resided in 24 geographic areas of the United States, and were enrolled through a virtual design. To assign participants to cohorts, the prospective study relied on clinical history that participants themselves reported in a screening survey and a study questionnaire. Each participant in the prospective study had whole blood, serum and a nasopharyngeal or oropharyngeal swab collected by mobile phlebotomists. Over a 2-month period, participants in the prospective study had the option of providing additional blood draws and questionnaires. Before DNA extraction, prospective study blood samples were shipped either frozen or at room temperature. For this clone: The specificity of this receptor is unknown. Base qualities are not provided; no much larger clone lies one nucleotide away.

Findings and caveats that apply to the study as a whole: The quantity of clinical and demographic metadata differed by source and by participant and was supplied without curation.

The sample was PBMCs or T cells enriched from blood (not recorded which). This sequence originates from a middle-aged woman with acute COVID-19.

The CDR3 is CASNSRSGSYEQYF. The DNA reads as follows: TGTGCCAGTAATAGTCGATCGGGGTCCTACGAGCAGTACTTC. This chain is built from TRBV19 and TRBJ2-7, and possibly TRBD2, on 5 matching bases. V is reduced by 7 bases and J by 1 base, leaving a spacing of 14 bases between them. Measured from the cysteine to the phenylalanine, the CDR3 is 14 residues long. CDR3 DNA is the only sequence kept; it has 42 bases, read in frame from the first base. Per the germline V gene (reference sequence), LNHDA is the CDR1 and SQIVND is the CDR2.